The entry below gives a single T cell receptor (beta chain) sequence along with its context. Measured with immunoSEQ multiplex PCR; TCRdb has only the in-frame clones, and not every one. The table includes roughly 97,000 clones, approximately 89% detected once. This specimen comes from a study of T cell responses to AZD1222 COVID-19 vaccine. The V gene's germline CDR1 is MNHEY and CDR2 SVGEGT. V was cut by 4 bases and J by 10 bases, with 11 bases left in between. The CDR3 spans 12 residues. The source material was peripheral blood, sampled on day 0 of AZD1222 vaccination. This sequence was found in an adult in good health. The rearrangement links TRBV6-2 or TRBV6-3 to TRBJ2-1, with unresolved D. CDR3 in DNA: TGTGCCAGCAGTTCACACATCCTGGAGCAGTTCTTC. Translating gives CASSSHILEQFF.